The next 27 T cell receptor beta chains were all read from a single sample in a study of PD-1 blockade in classical Hodgkin lymphoma. Brentuximab vedotin exposure varied among the patients, all of whom had relapsed after autologous stem cell transplantation. Data came from immunoSEQ multiplex PCR; TCRdb stores just in-frame clones and leaves some out. Among 20,000 to 30,000 clones, roughly 82% were seen once, and the ten largest hold approximately 10%. The input for sequencing was peripheral blood mononuclear cells (PBMCs), taken before the second cycle of nivolumab. Receptors originate from a human donor with classical Hodgkin lymphoma.

The rearrangement uses TRBV4-3 and TRBJ2-7; possibly TRBD1 for D (6 bases). The CDR3 runs 16 residues. Germline V gene sequence: CDR1 LGHNA, CDR2 YSLEER. Trimming left V 4 bases short and J 2 bases short, with 18 bases between. DNA of the CDR3: TGCGCCAGCAGCCCCTTGACCCCCCCAGGGGCCTACGAGCAGTACTTC. It codes for CASSPLTPPGAYEQYF.

This chain uses TRBV6-4 with TRBJ2-1, with D perhaps matching TRBD2 (6 bases). CDR1 is MRHNA and CDR2 is SNTAGT in the germline V gene. CDR3 length equals 18 residues. The V end was cut by 4 bases, the J end by 7 bases, with 26 bases between. The CDR3 region has the DNA TGTGCCAGCAGTGCTATGGGGGGACTTCCCCGCACGGGTAATGAGCAGTTCTTC. Residues: CASSAMGGLPRTGNEQFF.

The chain links TRBV9 to TRBJ2-7, with D uncertain. Trimming left V 4 bases short and J 3 bases short, with 14 bases between. The germline V gene has CDR1 SGDLS and CDR2 YYNGEE. This CDR3 is built from 14 residues. In DNA form, the CDR3 reads TGTGCCAGCAGCCCGACTCGCTACTTCTACGAGCAGTACTTC. This sequence encodes CASSPTRYFYEQYF. Supplemented by reference TRBV9 and TRBJ2-7, the full variable domain reads DSGVTQTPKHLITATGQRVTLRCSPRSGDLSVYWYQQSLDQGLQFLIQYYNGEERAKGNILERFSAQQFPDLHSELNLSSLELGDSALYFCASSPTRYFYEQYFGPGTRLTVT.

The chain is built from TRBV6-5 and TRBJ2-2; TRBD2 matches at 10 bases. From germline, CDR1 is MNHEY and CDR2 SVGAGI. V lost 7 bases and J lost 4; bases outside the gene matches: 6. The CDR3 runs to 15 residues. The CDR3 region is CASTLSGGATGELFF. CDR3 coding DNA: TGTGCCAGCACCTTGAGCGGGGGGGCCACCGGGGAGCTGTTTTTT.

This clone came up once. This chain connects TRBV7-6 to TRBJ2-3; 8 nucleotides align to TRBD1. This CDR3 region has 15 residues. Germline values: CDR1 SGHVS, CDR2 FNYEAQ. J lost 2 bases, V lost 1 base, and 2 bases had no gene match. The CDR3 DNA reads TGTGCCAGCAGCTTAGGGACAGGGACCACAGATACGCAGTATTTT. Translating gives CASSLGTGTTDTQYF. Based on the CDR3 plus reference TRBV7-6 and TRBJ2-3, the full variable domain is GAGVSQSPRYKVTKRGQDVALRCDPISGHVSLYWYRQALGQGPEFLTYFNYEAQQDKSGLPNDRFSAERPEGSISTLTIQRTEQRDSAMYRCASSLGTGTTDTQYFGPGTRLTVL.

The chain links TRBV4-3 to TRBJ2-1, with D possibly called TRBD1 or TRBD2 (5 bases each). Per germline, CDR1 LGHNA and CDR2 YSLEER. V lost 0 bases and J lost 10, with 13 bases in between. The CDR3 has 14 amino acids. The CDR3 DNA is TGCGCCAGCAGCCAAGAAAACGGGGACGGGGAGCAGTTCTTC. Translating it yields CASSQENGDGEQFF.

The rearrangement links TRBV18 to TRBJ2-7; 11 bases fit TRBD1. The CDR3 extends over 15 amino acids. CDR1 and CDR2 (germline): KGHSH, LQKENI. The V gene end was trimmed by 3 bases and the J gene end by 2 bases; junction bases not matched to a gene: 3. CDR3 nucleotide sequence: TGTGCCAGCTCACCCCCGGGACAGGGGGCCTACGAGCAGTACTTC. Its translation is CASSPPGQGAYEQYF.

A word on this clone: A read error may account for a junction end that differs from germline. Written as DNA, the CDR3 is TGTGCCAGCAGTTCTCCTATTGAGATGGCGACAGGGAGGAACTGTGGCTACACCTTC. Translation gives CASSSPIEMATGRNCGYTF. The V gene is TRBV28, the J gene TRBJ1-2; 7 bases are a match to TRBD1. This CDR3 region has 19 residues. Germline CDR1 is MDHEN and CDR2 is SYDVKM.

The gene calls are TRBV12-2 and TRBJ2-2; whether TRBD2, the table's D call, matches the DNA was not checked. TRBV12-2 is shown as a pseudogene. This CDR3 spans 16 amino acids. The CDR3 region has the DNA TGTGCAAGTCGCTCCCTCTGGACTGCGAACACCGGGGAGCTGTTTTTT. Its translation is CASRSLWTANTGELFF.

The sample holds one count of this clone. V usage is TRBV6-6 and J usage is TRBJ2-5, with TRBD1 matching over 7 bases. Losses at the gene ends were 7 bases for V and 1 base for J; bases not matched to a gene: 3. The length of the CDR3 is 13 residues. Germline V CDR1 and CDR2: MNHNY, SVGAGI (reference sequence). CDR3 sequence (DNA): TGTGCCAGCACCGGGGACAGCCAAGAGACCCAGTACTTC. It yields the protein CASTGDSQETQYF.

The CDR3 loop is CASSGMDFSGYGYTF. Here the CDR3 DNA reads TGTGCCAGCAGCGGAATGGACTTCTCTGGCTATGGCTACACCTTC. The J gene is TRBJ1-2, the V gene TRBV5-8; D unresolved. The length of the CDR3 is 15 residues. Germline V gene sequence: CDR1 SGHTS, CDR2 YDEGEE. V was pared by 4 bases and J by 4 bases, with 17 bases between.

This clone was seen just once. CDR3 sequence reads: CASSQGSGNTIYF. CDR3 DNA sequence: TGCGCCAGCAGTCAGGGTTCTGGAAACACCATATATTTT. The rearrangement links TRBV5-1 to TRBJ1-3, with D tentatively TRBD1 (5 bases). The V end lost 5 bases, the J end lost 1 base, and 7 bases lay between the germline ends. There are 13 residues in the CDR3. Germline CDR1 is SGHRS and CDR2 is YFSETQ.

This clone has just one count. This chain uses TRBV7-9 with TRBJ1-2; weak D call: TRBD1 (5 bases). The CDR3 sequence is 16 residues long. The V end lost 4 bases, the J end lost 6 bases, and 21 bases lay between the germline ends. Germline V gene sequence: CDR1 SEHNR, CDR2 FQNEAQ (reference sequence). This CDR3 reads CASSSTSGPSAHGYTF. The CDR3 region has the DNA TGTGCCAGCAGCTCAACGTCGGGACCGTCGGCTCATGGCTACACCTTC.

V and J are TRBV5-4 and TRBJ2-7; 9 bases map to TRBD1. Germline trimming cut 0 bases from V and 2 bases from J; bases unmatched to any gene: 6. Germline-derived CDR1 and CDR2 are SGHNT and YYREEE (reference sequence). This CDR3 has 16 residues. CDR3 DNA: TGTGCCAGCAGCTTGGGACAGGGGGGGTTAACCTACGAGCAGTACTTC. Protein: CASSLGQGGLTYEQYF. Drawing the rest from reference TRBV5-4 and TRBJ2-7, the complete variable domain is ETGVTQSPTHLIKTRGQQVTLRCSSQSGHNTVSWYQQALGQGPQFIFQYYREEENGRGNFPPRFSGLQFPNYSSELNVNALELDDSALYLCASSLGQGGLTYEQYFGPGTRLTVT.

The CDR3 region is CASSSDRVGQETQYF. The CDR3, as DNA: TGCGCCAGCAGCTCCGACAGGGTTGGCCAAGAGACCCAGTACTTC. The V gene is TRBV4-3, the J gene TRBJ2-5; 7 bases fit TRBD1. V was pared by 5 bases and J by 1 base, with 7 bases of the junction left unmatched. This CDR3 is 15 amino acids long. Germline CDR1 reads LGHNA; CDR2 reads YSLEER.

The table lists this clone with a count of one. The chain uses TRBV5-8 and TRBJ2-3, with 10 positions matching TRBD2. The J segment lost 6 bases and the V segment lost 2 bases, leaving 9 bases of the junction unmatched. This CDR3 is 16 amino acids long. CDR1 SGHTS and CDR2 YDEGEE come from the germline V gene. The CDR3 reads CASSFALAGLRDTQYF. The CDR3 DNA reads TGTGCCAGCAGCTTTGCACTAGCGGGACTACGGGATACGCAGTATTTT.

The chain has TRBV11-3 and TRBJ2-7, with a weak D call TRBD1 (6 bases). The V and J ends lost 1 base and 0 bases respectively, with 10 bases between them. The CDR3 length is 15 residues. Germline V gives CDR1 SGHNT, CDR2 YENEEA. This CDR3 is CASSLGTAYSYEQYF. In DNA, the CDR3 is TGTGCCAGCAGCTTAGGGACAGCGTACTCCTACGAGCAGTACTTC.

The V call is TRBV6-5, the J call TRBJ1-2, with D unclear. The CDR3 runs to 13 residues. V lost 3 bases and J lost 3, with 8 bases in between. Germline CDR1 is MNHEY and CDR2 is SVGAGI. CDR3 sequence: CASSYWIHYGYTF. In DNA form, the CDR3 reads TGTGCCAGCAGTTATTGGATTCACTATGGCTACACCTTC.

This clone was counted once. V usage is TRBV9 and J usage is TRBJ1-2; 12 bases align to TRBD1. The CDR3 contains 17 residues. Germline V gene data show CDR1 as SGDLS and CDR2 as YYNGEE. V trimming: 4 bases; J trimming: 3 bases; junction bases outside the gene matches: 10. The CDR3 region has the DNA TGTGCCAGCAGCACTACGGGACAGGGGGCGTCGGACTATGGCTACACCTTC. This translates into CASSTTGQGASDYGYTF.

This chain uses TRBV6-7 with TRBJ2-1; 13 positions agree with TRBD2. TRBV6-7 is an ORF; its function is uncertain. Germline trimming cut 4 bases from V and 0 bases from J; bases unmatched to any gene: 9. The CDR3 is 19 residues long. The CDR3 bases are TGTGCCAGCAGTTCAACCGGGACTAGCGGGGAGAGCTCCTACAATGAGCAGTTCTTC. Its translation: CASSSTGTSGESSYNEQFF.

The gene calls are TRBV15 and TRBJ2-3; tentative D call: TRBD1 (7 bases). V dropped 6 bases and J dropped 3 bases, with 10 bases sitting between them. The CDR3 has 13 residues. The germline gives CDR1 LNHNV, CDR2 YYDKDF (reference sequence). CDR3 nucleotides: TGTGCCACCAGGGAGGGGGCAACAGATACGCAGTATTTT. Its translation is CATREGATDTQYF.

V is TRBV7-9 and J is TRBJ2-5; D might be TRBD1 or TRBD2, each matching 6 bases. The germline V gene encodes CDR1 SEHNR and CDR2 FQNEAQ (reference sequence). Trimming took off 5 bases at V and 2 bases at J, with 18 bases between the two ends. This CDR3 comprises 16 residues. CDR3 residues: CASSPFGGLPQETQYF. For the CDR3, the DNA is TGTGCCAGCAGCCCCTTTGGGGGGCTCCCACAAGAGACCCAGTACTTC.

This chain links TRBV15 with TRBJ1-6; a weak D match, TRBD1 (6 bases). CDR1 and CDR2 from the germline V gene are LNHNV and YYDKDF (reference sequence). V was trimmed by 3 bases and J by 7 bases, leaving 13 bases between them. The length of the CDR3 is 15 residues. The CDR3 reads CATSSTGRVNSPLHF. DNA for the CDR3: TGTGCCACCAGCAGCACAGGGAGAGTAAATTCACCCCTCCACTTT. The full variable domain, rest sourced from reference TRBV15 and TRBJ1-6, is DAMVIQNPRYQVTQFGKPVTLSCSQTLNHNVMYWYQQKSSQAPKLLFHYYDKDFNNEADTPDNFQSRRPNTSFCFLDIRSPGLGDTAMYLCATSSTGRVNSPLHFGNGTRLTVT.

The chain uses TRBV11-2 and TRBJ2-7; TRBD1 matches at 7 bases. This CDR3 contains 13 residues. Trimming removed 8 bases from V and 1 base from J; junction bases left unmatched: 5. Germline CDR1 SGHAT, CDR2 FQNNGV. CDR3 nucleotides: TGTGCCAGCGGGGCAGGGGGATCCTACGAGCAGTACTTC. Its translation: CASGAGGSYEQYF.

The chain recombines TRBV25-1 with TRBJ1-2, with 10 positions matching TRBD1. The CDR3 spans 15 residues. With 3 bases clipped from V and 2 bases from J, the junction kept 3 bases outside the gene matches. Germline loops: CDR1 MGHDK, CDR2 SYGVNS. The CDR3: CASSDWTGGNYGYTF. In nucleotides, the CDR3 is TGTGCCAGCAGTGACTGGACAGGGGGGAACTATGGCTACACCTTC.

This chain uses TRBV4-2 with TRBJ2-5; TRBD1 matches at 7 bases. Germline trimming cut 4 bases from V and 5 bases from J; bases unmatched to any gene: 10. Germline V gives CDR1 LGHNA, CDR2 YNFKEQ. The CDR3 has 15 amino acids. The CDR3 spells CASSPATGDWETQYF. In DNA, the CDR3 is TGTGCCAGCAGCCCAGCAACAGGGGATTGGGAGACCCAGTACTTC.

The chain links TRBV4-3 to TRBJ2-3; D is ambiguous. Germline-derived CDR1 and CDR2 are LGHNA and YSLEER. CDR3 size: 16 residues. Trimming stripped 0 bases from V and 3 bases from J, with 13 bases between. As DNA, the CDR3 is TGCGCCAGCAGCCAAGATCTAGGGCAGAGGACAGATACGCAGTATTTT. This codes for CASSQDLGQRTDTQYF.